This T cell receptor beta chain emerged from a study of Ad26.COV2.S vaccination and SARS-CoV-2 variants. Whole-study context: Intramuscular Ad26.COV2.S doses were given once or twice, 56 days apart. The study, taken as a whole, reports: People given the vaccine had a wider spike-specific TCR breadth than placebo recipients did.

On this clone: Its antigen remains unknown.

Treatment in this sample: some 20 received Ad26.COV2.S at low or high dose, single or two shots; about 5 received placebo; per-sample allocation not given. Day 63 after the first vaccine or placebo injection was the time point for sampling. Adults aged 18-55 years in Boston included the donor. Only in-frame clones appear in the TCRdb table, and some are missing; sequencing was by immunoSEQ multiplex PCR. The sample includes 300,000 to 350,000 clones, 88% seen only once; the top ten take around 6.4%. This sequence originates from a person between 18 and 60 years old who received the Ad26.COV2.S COVID-19 vaccine or a placebo. The sequenced sample was peripheral blood, obtained in a trial of Ad26.COV2.S vaccine versus placebo.

The CDR3: CATWGTERTGELFF. CDR3 in DNA: TGTGCCACCTGGGGGACAGAACGCACCGGGGAGCTGTTTTTT. This sequence joins TRBV19 and TRBJ2-2, with 7 bases fitting TRBD1. The V gene's germline CDR1 is LNHDA and CDR2 SQIVND (reference sequence). CDR3 length: 14 amino acids. The junction had 9 bases not matched to a gene; V was cut back by 10 bases and J by 4 bases.